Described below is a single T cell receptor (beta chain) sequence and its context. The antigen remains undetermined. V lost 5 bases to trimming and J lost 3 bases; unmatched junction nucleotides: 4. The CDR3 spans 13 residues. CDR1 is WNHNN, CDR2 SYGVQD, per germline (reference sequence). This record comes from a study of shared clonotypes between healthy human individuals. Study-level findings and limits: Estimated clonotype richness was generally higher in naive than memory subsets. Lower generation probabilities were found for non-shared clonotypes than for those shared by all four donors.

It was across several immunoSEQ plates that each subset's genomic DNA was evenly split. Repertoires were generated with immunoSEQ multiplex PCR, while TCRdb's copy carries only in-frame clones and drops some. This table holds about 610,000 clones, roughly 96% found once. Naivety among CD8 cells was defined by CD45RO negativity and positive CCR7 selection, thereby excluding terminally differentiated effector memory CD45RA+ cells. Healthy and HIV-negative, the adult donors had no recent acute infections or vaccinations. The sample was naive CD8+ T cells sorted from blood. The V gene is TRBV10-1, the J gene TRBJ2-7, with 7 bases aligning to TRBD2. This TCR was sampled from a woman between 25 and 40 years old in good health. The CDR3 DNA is TGCGCCAGCAGTAGCGGGATTTTCTACGAGCAGTACTTC. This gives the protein CASSSGIFYEQYF.